Included here is one T cell receptor (beta chain) sequence, with context. Study processing details: It was from reference gene primer amplification that nucleated cell counts were estimated. Sequencing was performed with immunoSEQ multiplex PCR; in TCRdb, only in-frame clones are kept and a portion is missing. V, J and clone size were drawn from that table, and D and trimming were deduced from the DNA. The sample lists around 500,000 clones; 75% to 90% were seen once. The data originate from a study of blood T cell repertoires in COVID-19. Study in general: PBMCs, B-cell-depleted T cells, or T cells provided the cDNA or gDNA that made up the material.

The germline gives CDR1 SQVTM, CDR2 ANQGSEA. With 6 bases removed from V and 0 bases from J, the gap between germline ends came to 11 bases. CDR3 size: 14 residues. The specimen was peripheral blood. This clonotype was obtained from a human donor in a cohort sampled during active COVID-19. This rearrangement joins TRBV29-1 to TRBJ2-2; tentatively, D is TRBD1 (6 bases). The CDR3 nucleotides are TGCAGCGTGTACAGGGACGCGAACACCGGGGAGCTGTTTTTT. Amino acids: CSVYRDANTGELFF.